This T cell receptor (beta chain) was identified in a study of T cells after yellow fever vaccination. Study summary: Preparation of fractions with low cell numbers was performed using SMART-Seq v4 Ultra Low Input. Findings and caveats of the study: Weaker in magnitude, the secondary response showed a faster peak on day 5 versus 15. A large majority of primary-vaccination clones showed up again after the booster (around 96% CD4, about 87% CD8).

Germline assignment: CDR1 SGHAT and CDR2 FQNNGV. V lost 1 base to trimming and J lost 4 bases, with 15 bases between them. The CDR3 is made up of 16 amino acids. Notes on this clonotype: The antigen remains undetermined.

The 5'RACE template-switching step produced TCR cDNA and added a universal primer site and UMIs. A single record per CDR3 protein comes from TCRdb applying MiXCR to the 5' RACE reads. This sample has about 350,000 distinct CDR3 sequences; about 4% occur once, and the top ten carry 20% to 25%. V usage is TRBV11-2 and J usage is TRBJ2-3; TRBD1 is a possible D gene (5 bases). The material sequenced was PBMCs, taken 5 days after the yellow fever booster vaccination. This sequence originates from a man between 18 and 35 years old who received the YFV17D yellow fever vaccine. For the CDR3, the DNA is TGTGCCAGCAGCTTAGGTCTCAGGGTTTCATCAGATACGCAGTATTTT. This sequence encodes CASSLGLRVSSDTQYF.